These 9 T cell receptor beta chains share one sample of origin, sequenced in a study of blood T cell dynamics during melanoma immunotherapy. TCRdb's table, derived via immunoSEQ multiplex PCR, lists solely in-frame clones and lacks some. The data hold some 750 clones, with around 77% observed a single time. Regarding time point: pre-treatment baseline. The CD3+ CD4- CD8+ CD45RA- CD45RO-high CD27- CCR7- memory phenotype defined TIE cells. General study results and limits: The most clonal sorted CD8+ subset, immune-effector cells, was closest to cell-free DNA CDR3 sequences.

No antigen has been assigned to these receptors. Sample: CD8+ T cells from blood, taken from a patient treated with checkpoint blockade. The receptors were sampled from a human donor with melanoma.

This clone is labeled as large (0.1 to 1%). V is TRBV27 and J is TRBJ2-7; 9 nucleotides align to TRBD2. The CDR3 loop spans 14 amino acids. The V and J ends lost 6 bases and 3 bases, in that order; junction bases with no gene match: 6. Looked up from germline, CDR1 is MNHEY and CDR2 is SMNVEV (reference sequence). CDR3 DNA sequence: TGTGCCAGCAGACCAAGCGGGGGGTTCTACGAGCAGTACTTC. Its protein is CASRPSGGFYEQYF.

This clone was seen a handful of times. The rearrangement uses TRBV27 and TRBJ2-1, with D perhaps TRBD2 (6 bases). Trimming pared 8 bases from V and 0 bases from J, leaving 11 bases between. Germline CDR1 MNHEY, CDR2 SMNVEV (reference sequence). The CDR3 consists of 14 residues. The CDR3, as DNA: TGTGCCAGCCAAGACGGGAGCTCCTACAATGAGCAGTTCTTC. Its protein is CASQDGSSYNEQFF.

Here the CDR3 DNA reads TGTGCCAGCAGCTTAGCCGACGTAGCGGGAGGACACACAGATACGCAGTATTTT. It specifies CASSLADVAGGHTDTQYF. The V gene is TRBV7-9, the J gene TRBJ2-3; 10 bases are a match to TRBD2. With V trimmed by 0 bases and J by 2 bases, 8 bases remained unmatched. The CDR3 contains 18 residues. Germline CDR1 SEHNR, CDR2 FQNEAQ (reference sequence).

The chain joins TRBV5-6 to TRBJ1-5; D is unresolved. CDR1 and CDR2 from the germline V gene are SGHDT and YYEEEE. V lost 2 bases to trimming and J lost 1 base, with 7 bases between them. The CDR3 runs 14 residues. CDR3 sequence (DNA): TGTGCCAGCAGCTTCCCGGGGAGCAATCAGCCCCAGCATTTT. This gives the protein CASSFPGSNQPQHF.

The gene calls are TRBV28 and TRBJ2-3; D is tentatively TRBD1 or TRBD2 (6 bases each). Per germline, CDR1 MDHEN and CDR2 SYDVKM. CDR3 size: 14 residues. The V end lost 1 base, the J end lost 5 bases, and 10 bases lay between the germline ends. The DNA of the CDR3 is TGTGCCAGCAGTTTATCGGGGGCCGGAGATACGCAGTATTTT. As protein: CASSLSGAGDTQYF.

The gene calls are TRBV6-5 and TRBJ2-5; 10 nucleotides line up with TRBD2. Per the germline V gene, CDR1 is MNHEY and CDR2 is SVGAGI. V dropped 6 bases and J dropped 5; count of bases not matched to a gene: 9. CDR3 length: 15 residues. CDR3 region: CASRKLAGSAETQYF. The DNA for the CDR3 is TGTGCCAGCAGAAAACTAGCGGGGTCGGCGGAGACCCAGTACTTC.

This clone was seen more than once but under ten times. The chain employs TRBV28 and TRBJ2-1; no definite D call. Germline V gene lookup returns CDR1 MDHEN and CDR2 SYDVKM. V lost 5 bases and J lost 7, with 9 bases in between. The CDR3 totals 12 residues. In DNA form, the CDR3 reads TGTGCCAGCAGTCTGACCGGAAATGAGCAGTTCTTC. Its protein is CASSLTGNEQFF.

The chain uses TRBV21-1 and TRBJ1-1; no DNA check was done on the table's D call, TRBD1. TRBV21-1 is a pseudogene. The CDR3 is 12 residues long. The CDR3 nucleotides are TGTGCCAGCAGCCCACAAACCCGTAAAGCTTTCTTT. This translates into CASSPQTRKAFF.

The gene calls are TRBV11-2 and TRBJ2-7; no definite D call. V lost 1 base to trimming and J lost 9 bases, with 10 bases between them. The CDR3 sequence is 12 residues long. In germline, CDR1 is SGHAT, CDR2 FQNNGV. CDR3 sequence (DNA): TGTGCCAGCAGCTTAGGACGGTATGTGCAGTACTTC. Amino acid sequence: CASSLGRYVQYF.